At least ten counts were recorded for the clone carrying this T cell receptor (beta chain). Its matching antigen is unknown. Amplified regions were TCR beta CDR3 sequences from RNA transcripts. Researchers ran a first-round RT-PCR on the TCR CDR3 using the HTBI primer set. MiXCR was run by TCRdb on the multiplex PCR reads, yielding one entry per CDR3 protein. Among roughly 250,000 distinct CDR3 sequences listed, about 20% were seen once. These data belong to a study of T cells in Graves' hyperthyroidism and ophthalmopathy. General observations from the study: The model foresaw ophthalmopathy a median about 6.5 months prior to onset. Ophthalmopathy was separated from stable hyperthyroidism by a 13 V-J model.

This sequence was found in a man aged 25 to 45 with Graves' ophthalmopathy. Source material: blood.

The CDR3 sequence is CASSPSYRVDTQYF. CDR3 nucleotide sequence: TGTGCCAGCAGCCCTAGTTACAGGGTAGATACGCAGTATTTT. The chain has TRBV11-2 and TRBJ2-3, with D perhaps matching TRBD1 (6 bases). The CDR3 is 14 residues long. The V and J ends lost 5 bases and 5 bases respectively, with 14 bases between them. Germline CDR1 is SGHAT and CDR2 is FQNNGV.